The 8 T cell receptor beta chains listed next were all sequenced from one sample in a study of T cell changes during pregnancy in multiple sclerosis. The table came from immunoSEQ multiplex PCR; TCRdb's copy has only in-frame clones and leaves some out. Among approximately 42,000 clones listed, around 80% were seen once. Sequenced here: CD4+ T cells from peripheral blood mononuclear cells, sampled before pregnancy. The origin of the receptors is a female donor with multiple sclerosis, enrolled in a pregnancy study.

The rearrangement uses TRBV7-2 and TRBJ1-2; no clear D gene. Deletions cut 3 bases from V and 4 bases from J, with 18 bases between. The germline V gene encodes CDR1 SGHTA and CDR2 FQGNSA. The CDR3 totals 16 residues. CDR3 sequence: CASSLDSEGDLYGYTF. The CDR3, as DNA: TGTGCCAGCAGCTTGGATTCGGAAGGAGACCTCTATGGCTACACCTTC.

The chain recombines TRBV18 with TRBJ2-3; 8 positions match TRBD1. Germline V gene sequence: CDR1 KGHSH, CDR2 LQKENI. CDR3 length: 18 residues. Trimming removed 4 bases from V and 3 bases from J; junction bases left unmatched: 15. The CDR3 spells CASSLTSGQGAGTDTQYF. As DNA, the CDR3 is TGTGCCAGCTCACTAACCTCAGGGCAGGGGGCAGGAACAGATACGCAGTATTTT.

The chain employs TRBV5-1 and TRBJ2-1; TRBD1 is a possible D gene (5 bases). CDR1 is SGHRS, CDR2 YFSETQ, per germline. This CDR3 is 15 amino acids long. The V gene lost 1 base and the J gene lost 10 bases, with 18 bases spanning the gap. For the CDR3, the DNA is TGCGCCAGCAGCTTGACCGCGATCAGGGCAGGGGAGCAGTTCTTC. It specifies CASSLTAIRAGEQFF.

The CDR3 region has the DNA TGTGCCTGGAGTGTCGGCGGGGATTTCTACGACAATACCTACGAGCAGTACTTC. Encoded protein: CAWSVGGDFYDNTYEQYF. The chain recombines TRBV30 with TRBJ2-7; D is perhaps TRBD2 (6 bases). The CDR3 runs to 18 residues. V shed 0 bases and J shed 2 bases, with 23 bases lying between them. Germline CDR1 reads GTSNPN; CDR2 reads SVGIG (reference sequence).

This CDR3 is CASSWTSVAYEQYF. The CDR3 nucleotides are TGTGCCAGCAGCTGGACTAGCGTTGCCTACGAGCAGTACTTC. This chain connects TRBV7-8 to TRBJ2-7; TRBD2 matches 9 bases. Germline V lookup: CDR1 SGHVS, CDR2 FQNEAQ. Trimming cost V 4 bases and J 2 bases; bases outside gene matches: 3. This CDR3 has 14 amino acids.

A note on this clone: The junction departs from germline at one end; a sequencing error may be responsible. V and J are TRBV18 and TRBJ1-2; TRBD1 matches at 8 bases. Germline-derived CDR1 and CDR2 are KGHSH and LQKENI. The CDR3 covers 13 residues. As DNA, the CDR3 is TGTGCCAGCTCAGCACCGGACAGGGATGGCTACACCTTC. Amino acid sequence: CASSAPDRDGYTF.

This clone was counted only a few times. V is TRBV7-3 and J is TRBJ2-5, with 11 positions matching TRBD2. The CDR3 totals 15 residues. Germline-derived CDR1 and CDR2 are SGHTA and FQGTGA. V gave up 2 bases and J gave up 5 bases; unmatched junction bases: 4. The CDR3 sequence is CASSLLAGGLETQYF. The CDR3 coding sequence is TGTGCCAGCAGCTTACTAGCGGGGGGCCTGGAGACCCAGTACTTC.

The CDR3 here is CASSLGWGKDSGNTEAFF. Written as DNA, the CDR3 is TGCGCCAGCAGCTTGGGATGGGGGAAGGACAGCGGGAACACTGAAGCTTTCTTT. V gene TRBV5-1 combines with J gene TRBJ1-1; D perhaps matches TRBD1 (6 bases). The CDR3 has 18 amino acids. Trimming shortened V by 0 bases and J by 1 base, and 19 bases separated the two germline ends. CDR1 and CDR2 (germline): SGHRS, YFSETQ.